The text below deals with one T cell receptor (beta chain). Produced via immunoSEQ multiplex PCR; TCRdb's table is partial and in-frame only. The top ten hold under 7.5% of the sample, which has 80,000 or so clones, 90% to 95% seen once. The data were taken from a study of control samples from healthy donors and cancer patients. CDR3 length: 17 amino acids. J is TRBJ1-5 and V is TRBV12-2. TRBV12-2 is described as a pseudogene. The material sequenced was blood. This TCR derives from a woman in her 40s in good health. The CDR3 region is CASRLSLSKIKNQPQHF. CDR3 nucleotide sequence: TGTGCAAGTCGCTTATCCCTTAGTAAAATAAAAAATCAGCCCCAGCATTTT.